What follows describes a single T cell receptor beta chain. Sequencing was performed with immunoSEQ multiplex PCR; in TCRdb, only in-frame clones are kept and a portion is missing. The data hold roughly 120,000 clones, with roughly 79% observed a single time. The sample is drawn from a study of blood T cell repertoires in COVID-19. The sequenced sample consisted of peripheral blood. The receptor's source is a man aged 70-80 years with active or convalescent COVID-19.

CDR3 DNA: TGTGCCAGCATCTCACAGAGAACCGGGGAGCTGTTTTTT. This translates into CASISQRTGELFF. The chain combines TRBV2 with TRBJ2-2; no clear D. CDR1 and CDR2 from the germline V gene are SNHLY and FYNNEI. This CDR3 comprises 13 residues. The germline V and J ends were trimmed by 7 bases and 5 bases, with 11 bases remaining between them.